Below are 4 T cell receptor beta chains sequenced from a single sample in a study of OX40 agonist ivuxolimab in advanced cancers. Library creation used the immunoSEQ multiplex PCR assay. Imported from immuneACCESS, the table was reduced by TCRdb to in-frame sequences with V and J called. These copies leave out some clones; in studies compared against another copy, an unresolved V gene accounts for under half, and the cause of the remainder is not known. This sample is represented by roughly 80,000 clones; 80% to 90% of them were singletons. The ten top clones hold about 0.8% of the sample. The sequences come from CD4+ or CD8+ T cells sorted from blood, collected in a trial of the OX40 agonist ivuxolimab. The receptors derive from an adult with an advanced solid tumor such as melanoma, head and neck, liver or kidney cancer.

The rearrangement uses TRBV5-6 and TRBJ2-1, with 9 bases that match TRBD2. The CDR3 runs 15 residues. V was pared by 2 bases and J by 7 bases, with 7 bases of the junction left unmatched. Germline assignment: CDR1 SGHDT and CDR2 YYEEEE. The CDR3 loop reads CASSFRPSGVNEQFF. The DNA for the CDR3 is TGTGCCAGCAGCTTCAGGCCTAGCGGGGTGAATGAGCAGTTCTTC.

This clone turned up a few times. The chain recombines TRBV7-2 with TRBJ2-3; D is ambiguous. CDR1 is SGHTA, CDR2 FQGNSA, per germline. This CDR3 region has 12 residues. With 5 bases removed from V and 6 bases from J, the gap between germline ends came to 9 bases. CDR3 region: CASSPAWDTQYF. The CDR3 DNA is TGTGCCAGCAGCCCAGCATGGGATACGCAGTATTTT.

The chain is built from TRBV2 and TRBJ2-1; tentatively, D is TRBD2 (5 bases). The CDR3 covers 15 residues. Germline V CDR1 and CDR2: SNHLY, FYNNEI. Trimming removed 2 bases at V and 6 bases at J, with 14 bases between. The CDR3 region has the DNA TGTGCCAGCAGTGAATTGGGGATTAGCGCCAATGAGCAGTTCTTC. Amino acids: CASSELGISANEQFF.

This chain links TRBV19 with TRBJ2-2; D not resolved. The V and J ends lost 5 bases and 1 base respectively, with 8 bases between them. Germline V gene data show CDR1 as LNHDA and CDR2 as SQIVND (reference sequence). The CDR3 length is 14 residues. The CDR3 region is CASSQRMNTGELFF. DNA for the CDR3: TGTGCCAGTAGTCAGAGAATGAACACCGGGGAGCTGTTTTTT.